Listed below are T cell receptor beta chains from one sample, sequenced in a study of post-analysis software for immune sequencing data. TCRdb passed the PCR reads through MiXCR, listing each CDR3 protein once. The repertoire holds 750,000 to 900,000 distinct CDR3 sequences, with about 45% as singletons. Material: blood. These receptors all stem from a girl aged 10-17 years with multiple sclerosis. Each CDR3 is given with its conserved first and last residue. The order of the fields is J gene, V gene, clone size, D gene, CDR3 DNA, CDR3 protein. A D gene is named only where the DNA matches it firmly. Clone size is given for some rows only: seen once, a few or many times, or a class if the clone is expanded.

J gene: TRBJ2-3; V gene: TRBV25-1; clone size: few; D gene: TRBD2; CDR3 DNA: TGTGCCAGCAGTGAGTCCGCTAGCGGGAGCACAGATACGCAGTATTTT; CDR3 protein: CASSESASGSTDTQYF
J gene: TRBJ1-1; V gene: TRBV10-3; clone size: -; D gene: -; CDR3 DNA: TGTGCCATCAGCCCATCGAACACTGAAGCTTTCTTT; CDR3 protein: CAISPSNTEAFF
J gene: TRBJ2-4; V gene: TRBV5-1; clone size: few; D gene: -; CDR3 DNA: TGCGCCAGCAGGACCTCGGCGTGGGGAAACATTCAGTACTTC; CDR3 protein: CASRTSAWGNIQYF
J gene: TRBJ2-7; V gene: TRBV20-1; clone size: few; D gene: TRBD2; CDR3 DNA: TGCAGTGCGGTTCGGGGGGTCTACAATGAGCAGTACTTC; CDR3 protein: CSAVRGVYNEQYF
J gene: TRBJ1-4; V gene: TRBV20-1; clone size: -; D gene: -; CDR3 DNA: TGCAGTGCTAGAGATCCCAGCCTCGCAACTAATGAAAAACTGTTTTTT; CDR3 protein: CSARDPSLATNEKLFF
J gene: TRBJ2-3; V gene: TRBV15; clone size: few; D gene: -; CDR3 DNA: TGTGCCACCAGCAGAGATCCTGACAGTGGGGCGCAGTATTTT; CDR3 protein: CATSRDPDSGAQYF
J gene: TRBJ2-3; V gene: TRBV10-3; clone size: few; D gene: TRBD2; CDR3 DNA: TGTGCCATCACCGGGACTAGCCGGTCCACAGATACGCAGTATTTT; CDR3 protein: CAITGTSRSTDTQYF
J gene: TRBJ1-2; V gene: TRBV4-2; clone size: -; D gene: -; CDR3 DNA: TGTGCCAGCAGCCAAGTTGGGGACGGGGACTCTGGCTACACCTTC; CDR3 protein: CASSQVGDGDSGYTF
J gene: TRBJ2-7; V gene: TRBV12-3/TRBV12-4; clone size: -; D gene: -; CDR3 DNA: TGTGCCAGCAGCGCCCGGGCAGGATGGCGGGCACCAGACTACGAGCAGTACTTC; CDR3 protein: CASSARAGWRAPDYEQYF
J gene: TRBJ2-4; V gene: TRBV3-1; clone size: few; D gene: -; CDR3 DNA: TGTGCCAGCAGCCAAGACGTAGGAGAATCCCTAGCCAAAAACATTCAGTACTTC; CDR3 protein: CASSQDVGESLAKNIQYF
J gene: TRBJ2-4; V gene: TRBV28; clone size: -; D gene: TRBD2; CDR3 DNA: TGTGCCAGCAGTTTACGGCCGGGGAGGGACATTCAGTACTTC; CDR3 protein: CASSLRPGRDIQYF
J gene: TRBJ2-3; V gene: TRBV12-3/TRBV12-4; clone size: few; D gene: TRBD2; CDR3 DNA: TGTGCCAGCAGTCCAGGGACTAGCGGGAGTGTCCGCACAGATACGCAGTATTTT; CDR3 protein: CASSPGTSGSVRTDTQYF
J gene: TRBJ1-2; V gene: TRBV28; clone size: -; D gene: -; CDR3 DNA: TGTGCCAGTATACAACCCGGCCGATCCTATGGCTACACCTTC; CDR3 protein: CASIQPGRSYGYTF
J gene: TRBJ2-7; V gene: TRBV5-5; clone size: few; D gene: -; CDR3 DNA: TGTGCCAGCAGCTTGGGTGATTTCACCTACGAGCAGTACTTC; CDR3 protein: CASSLGDFTYEQYF
J gene: TRBJ2-3; V gene: TRBV29-1; clone size: -; D gene: -; CDR3 DNA: TGCAGCGTTGGCTCGGGCAGGAGCACAGATACGCAGTATTTT; CDR3 protein: CSVGSGRSTDTQYF
J gene: TRBJ2-6; V gene: TRBV12-3/TRBV12-4; clone size: -; D gene: TRBD1; CDR3 DNA: TGTGCCAGCAGCGTTATCCTGACTGGGACAGGCCTTCCTGGGGCCAACGTCCTGACTTTC; CDR3 protein: CASSVILTGTGLPGANVLTF
J gene: TRBJ1-4; V gene: TRBV12-3/TRBV12-4; clone size: few; D gene: TRBD1; CDR3 DNA: TGTGCCAGCAGTGACAGGGTCCCGATAAATGAAAAACTGTTTTTT; CDR3 protein: CASSDRVPINEKLFF
J gene: TRBJ2-7; V gene: TRBV12-3/TRBV12-4; clone size: few; D gene: -; CDR3 DNA: TGTGCCAGCAGTTTATCGGCGGGACGCTCCTACGAGCAGTACTTC; CDR3 protein: CASSLSAGRSYEQYF
J gene: TRBJ2-1; V gene: TRBV12-3/TRBV12-4; clone size: few; D gene: -; CDR3 DNA: TGTGCCAGCAGTTTAGATCCGAGGGGGCAGTTCTTC; CDR3 protein: CASSLDPRGQFF
J gene: TRBJ2-7; V gene: TRBV25-1; clone size: few; D gene: TRBD1; CDR3 DNA: TGTGCCAGCACCGGGACAGGGGTTAACGAGCAGTACTTC; CDR3 protein: CASTGTGVNEQYF
J gene: TRBJ2-3; V gene: TRBV20-1; clone size: -; D gene: TRBD2; CDR3 DNA: TGCAGTGCTAGCGGGAGGTCCGATACTAGCACAGATACGCAGTATTTT; CDR3 protein: CSASGRSDTSTDTQYF
J gene: TRBJ2-7; V gene: TRBV5-1; clone size: -; D gene: TRBD1; CDR3 DNA: TGCGCCAGCAGCTGGGCGGGACAGGGACACGAGCAGTACTTC; CDR3 protein: CASSWAGQGHEQYF
J gene: TRBJ1-2; V gene: TRBV12-3/TRBV12-4; clone size: few; D gene: TRBD1; CDR3 DNA: TGTGCCAGCAGCCCACAGGGGATTAATGGCTACACCTTC; CDR3 protein: CASSPQGINGYTF
J gene: TRBJ2-7; V gene: TRBV7-2; clone size: few; D gene: TRBD2; CDR3 DNA: TGTGCCAGCAGCTTAGGCCTAGCGGGAAGGGACGAGCAGTACTTC; CDR3 protein: CASSLGLAGRDEQYF
J gene: TRBJ1-2; V gene: TRBV29-1; clone size: -; D gene: TRBD1; CDR3 DNA: TGCAGCGTTGATCGGGGACAGCTCTATGGCTACACCTTC; CDR3 protein: CSVDRGQLYGYTF
J gene: TRBJ2-1; V gene: TRBV5-5; clone size: -; D gene: -; CDR3 DNA: TGTGCCAGCAGCTTGGTGGGCAGGGCGCGAGACAATGAGCAGTTCTTC; CDR3 protein: CASSLVGRARDNEQFF
J gene: TRBJ1-5; V gene: TRBV12-3/TRBV12-4; clone size: -; D gene: -; CDR3 DNA: TGTGCCAGCACTCGAGGCCCCAATCAGCCCCAGCATTTT; CDR3 protein: CASTRGPNQPQHF
J gene: TRBJ2-7; V gene: TRBV15; clone size: -; D gene: -; CDR3 DNA: TGTGCCACCAGCAGAGACAGCGGGTCCTACGAGCAGTACTTC; CDR3 protein: CATSRDSGSYEQYF
J gene: TRBJ2-3; V gene: TRBV9; clone size: -; D gene: TRBD2; CDR3 DNA: TGTGCCAGCAGCGCCTCACTAGCGGGAGGGCCGAATACGCAGTATTTT; CDR3 protein: CASSASLAGGPNTQYF
J gene: TRBJ2-3; V gene: TRBV7-2; clone size: -; D gene: TRBD2; CDR3 DNA: TGTGCCAGCAGCTTCGGGGGACTAAAAGGGGATACGCAGTATTTT; CDR3 protein: CASSFGGLKGDTQYF
J gene: TRBJ1-5; V gene: TRBV7-6; clone size: -; D gene: -; CDR3 DNA: TGTGCCAGCAGCATAGGGGACGCGCAACCCCAGCATTTT; CDR3 protein: CASSIGDAQPQHF
J gene: TRBJ2-1; V gene: TRBV18; clone size: -; D gene: -; CDR3 DNA: TGTGCCAGCTCACCTGAGGGGACGCCGTACAATGAGCAGTTCTTC; CDR3 protein: CASSPEGTPYNEQFF
J gene: TRBJ2-1; V gene: TRBV7-9; clone size: -; D gene: TRBD2; CDR3 DNA: TGTGCCAGCAGCTTAGGGGGCGGACTAGCGAGCTCCTACAATGAGCAGTTCTTC; CDR3 protein: CASSLGGGLASSYNEQFF